Detailed here is one T cell receptor (beta chain). What it recognizes is unknown. The data were taken from a study of cytomegalovirus exposure and HLA in healthy donors. Study outcomes and limitations: Immune exposure information available was restricted to CMV serostatus. Many donors shared some public TCRs, even though most TCR sequences were rare. The presence/absence work took it that sequencing depth was about the same across donors. An analysis done earlier found most TCR beta V segments productive about 87% or about 30% of the time.

The primer mix had 60 Vbeta and 13 Jbeta primers. Data came from immunoSEQ multiplex PCR; TCRdb stores just in-frame clones and leaves some out. This sample carries more than 95,000 clones, over 70% of them seen once, and the ten largest clones take around 5.3%. This TCR came from a male donor in good health and CMV-seronegative. The material sequenced was PBMCs.

The CDR3 spells CASSLGQGGNQPQHF. The CDR3 coding sequence is TGCGCCAGCAGCCTGGGACAGGGAGGCAATCAGCCCCAGCATTTT. The chain combines TRBV5-1 with TRBJ1-5; TRBD1 aligns across 9 bases. CDR3 length: 15 residues. V shed 4 bases, J shed 2 bases, and the junction held 4 bases outside the gene matches. In germline, CDR1 is SGHRS, CDR2 YFSETQ.